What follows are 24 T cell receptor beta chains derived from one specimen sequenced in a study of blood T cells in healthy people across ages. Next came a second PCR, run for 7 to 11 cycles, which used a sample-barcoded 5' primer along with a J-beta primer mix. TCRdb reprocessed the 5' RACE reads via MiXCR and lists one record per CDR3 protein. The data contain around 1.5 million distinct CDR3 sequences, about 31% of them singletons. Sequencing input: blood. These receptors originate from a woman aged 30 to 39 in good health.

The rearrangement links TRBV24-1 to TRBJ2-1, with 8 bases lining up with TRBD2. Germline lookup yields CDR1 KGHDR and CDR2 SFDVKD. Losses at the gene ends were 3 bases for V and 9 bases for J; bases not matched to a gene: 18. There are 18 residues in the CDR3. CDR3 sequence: CATSDITPAGVPKGEQFF. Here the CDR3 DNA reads TGTGCCACCAGTGATATCACGCCAGCGGGAGTTCCCAAAGGTGAGCAGTTCTTC.

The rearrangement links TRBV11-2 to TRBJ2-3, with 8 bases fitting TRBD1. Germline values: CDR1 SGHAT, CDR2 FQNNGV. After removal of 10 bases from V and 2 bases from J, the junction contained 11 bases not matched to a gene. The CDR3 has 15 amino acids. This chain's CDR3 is CATAGTGYFTDTQYF. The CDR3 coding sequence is TGTGCCACCGCCGGGACAGGATATTTCACAGATACGCAGTATTTT.

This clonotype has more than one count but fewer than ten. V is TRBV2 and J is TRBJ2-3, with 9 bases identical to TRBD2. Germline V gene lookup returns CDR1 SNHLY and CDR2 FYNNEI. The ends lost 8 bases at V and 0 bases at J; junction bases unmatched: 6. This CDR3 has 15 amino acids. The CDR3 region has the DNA TGTGCCAGCTGGGCCACTAGCGGGAGCACAGATACGCAGTATTTT. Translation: CASWATSGSTDTQYF.

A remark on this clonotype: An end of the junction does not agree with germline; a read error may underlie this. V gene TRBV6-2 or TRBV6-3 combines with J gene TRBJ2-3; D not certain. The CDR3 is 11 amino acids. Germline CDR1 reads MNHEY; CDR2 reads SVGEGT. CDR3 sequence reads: CAGSYPDTQYF. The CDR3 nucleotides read TGTGCCGGCAGTTATCCGGATACGCAGTATTTT.

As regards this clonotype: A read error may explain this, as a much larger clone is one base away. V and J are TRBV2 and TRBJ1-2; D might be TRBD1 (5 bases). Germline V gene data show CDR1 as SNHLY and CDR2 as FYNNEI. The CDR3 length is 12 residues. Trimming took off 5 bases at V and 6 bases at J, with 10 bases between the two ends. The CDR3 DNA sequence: TGTGCCAGCAGTATAGGGGATAATGGCTACACCTTC. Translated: CASSIGDNGYTF. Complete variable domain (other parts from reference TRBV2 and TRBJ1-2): EPEVTQTPSHQVTQMGQEVILRCVPISNHLYFYWYRQILGQKVEFLVSFYNNEISEKSEIFDDQFSVERPDGSNFTLKIRSTKLEDSAMYFCASSIGDNGYTFGSGTRLTVV.

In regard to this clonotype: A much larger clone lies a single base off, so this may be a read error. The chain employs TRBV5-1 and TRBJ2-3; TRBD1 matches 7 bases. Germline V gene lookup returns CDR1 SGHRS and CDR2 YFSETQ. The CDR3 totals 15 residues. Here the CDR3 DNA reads TGCGCCAGCAGCTTAGGGGGCCGAGTCACAGATGCGCAGTATTTT. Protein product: CASSLGGRVTDAQYF.

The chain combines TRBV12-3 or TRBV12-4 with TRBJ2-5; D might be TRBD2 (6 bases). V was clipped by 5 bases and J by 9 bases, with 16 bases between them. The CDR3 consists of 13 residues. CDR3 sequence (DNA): TGTGCCAGCAGTCCGGGGGACCAGGCGGCCCAGTACTTC. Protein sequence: CASSPGDQAAQYF.

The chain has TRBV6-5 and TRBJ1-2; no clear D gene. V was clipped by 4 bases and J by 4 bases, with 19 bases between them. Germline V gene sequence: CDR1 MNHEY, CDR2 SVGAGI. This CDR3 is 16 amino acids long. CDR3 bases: TGTGCCAGCAGTTTGGTCCATTCAGGAACATTCTATGGCTACACCTTC. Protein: CASSLVHSGTFYGYTF.

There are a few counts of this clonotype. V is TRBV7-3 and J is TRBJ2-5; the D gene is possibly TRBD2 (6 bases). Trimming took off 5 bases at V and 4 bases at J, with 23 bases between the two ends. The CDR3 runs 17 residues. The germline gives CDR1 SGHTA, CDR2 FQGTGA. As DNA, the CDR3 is TGTGCCAGCAGCCTCAGTGCCCCGGGCCGAGCGGGAGAGACCCAGTACTTC. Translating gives CASSLSAPGRAGETQYF. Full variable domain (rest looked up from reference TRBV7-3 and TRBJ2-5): GAGVSQTPSNKVTEKGKYVELRCDPISGHTALYWYRQSLGQGPEFLIYFQGTGAADDSGLPNDRFFAVRPEGSVSTLKIQRTERGDSAVYLCASSLSAPGRAGETQYFGPGTRLLVL.

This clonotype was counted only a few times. CDR3 region: CASSPHRGPEPTNEKLFF. The CDR3 DNA reads TGTGCCAGCAGCCCACACAGGGGGCCGGAGCCAACTAATGAAAAACTGTTTTTT. The chain links TRBV7-3 to TRBJ1-4, with 9 bases aligning to TRBD1. V was pared by 5 bases and J by 0 bases, with 10 bases of the junction left unmatched. Looked up from germline, CDR1 is SGHTA and CDR2 is FQGTGA. CDR3 size: 18 residues.

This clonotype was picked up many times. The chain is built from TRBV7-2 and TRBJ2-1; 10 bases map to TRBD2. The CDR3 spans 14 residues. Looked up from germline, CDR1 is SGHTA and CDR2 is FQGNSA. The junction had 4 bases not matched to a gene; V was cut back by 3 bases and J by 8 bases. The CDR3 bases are TGTGCCAGCAGCTTCCTAGCGGGAGTTGATGAGCAGTTCTTC. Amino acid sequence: CASSFLAGVDEQFF.

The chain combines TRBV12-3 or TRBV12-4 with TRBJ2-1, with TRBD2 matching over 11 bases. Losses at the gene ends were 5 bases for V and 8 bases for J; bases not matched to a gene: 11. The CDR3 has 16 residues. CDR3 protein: CASSALRSGGDHEQFF. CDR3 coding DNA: TGTGCCAGCAGTGCCCTGCGTAGCGGGGGGGATCATGAGCAGTTCTTC.

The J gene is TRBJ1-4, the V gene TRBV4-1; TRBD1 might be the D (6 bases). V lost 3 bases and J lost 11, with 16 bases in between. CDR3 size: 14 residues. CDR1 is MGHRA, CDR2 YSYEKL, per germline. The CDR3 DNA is TGCGCCAGCAGCCAGGGCCTAGGGGGGCGGAAACTGTTTTTT. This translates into CASSQGLGGRKLFF.

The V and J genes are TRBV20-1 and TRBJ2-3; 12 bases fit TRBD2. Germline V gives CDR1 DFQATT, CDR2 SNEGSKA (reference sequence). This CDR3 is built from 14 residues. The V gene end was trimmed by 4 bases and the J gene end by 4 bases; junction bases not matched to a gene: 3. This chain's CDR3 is CSATRLAGADTQYF. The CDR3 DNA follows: TGCAGTGCTACCCGACTAGCGGGGGCAGATACGCAGTATTTT.

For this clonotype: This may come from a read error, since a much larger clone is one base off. CDR3 DNA sequence: TGTGCCAGCAGCGTATTAGCGGGAGGGCCCGACGAGCAGTACTTC. Its translation: CASSVLAGGPDEQYF. The rearrangement links TRBV5-4 to TRBJ2-5; the match to TRBD2 covers 11 bases. The J call may be wrong; the DNA end is better matched by TRBJ2-7. Germline values: CDR1 SGHNT, CDR2 YYREEE (reference sequence). This CDR3 has 15 amino acids.

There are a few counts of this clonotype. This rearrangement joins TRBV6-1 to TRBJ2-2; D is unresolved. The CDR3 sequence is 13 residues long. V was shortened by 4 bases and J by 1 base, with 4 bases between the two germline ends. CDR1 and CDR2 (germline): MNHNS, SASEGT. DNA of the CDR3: TGTGCCAGCAGTGTTAGGAACACCGGGGAGCTGTTTTTT. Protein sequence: CASSVRNTGELFF.

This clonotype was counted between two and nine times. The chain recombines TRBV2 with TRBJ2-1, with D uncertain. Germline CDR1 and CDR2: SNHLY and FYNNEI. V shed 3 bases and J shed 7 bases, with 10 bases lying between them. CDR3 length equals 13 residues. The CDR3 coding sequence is TGTGCCAGCAGTGACTTAGGTGGAAATGAGCAGTTCTTC. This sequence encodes CASSDLGGNEQFF.

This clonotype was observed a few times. The CDR3 DNA is TGCAGTGCTAGGTTGGGGGGGACCTCCTACGAGCAGTACTTC. It is translated as CSARLGGTSYEQYF. V and J are TRBV20-1 and TRBJ2-7; the match to TRBD2 covers 7 bases. Germline V gene sequence: CDR1 DFQATT, CDR2 SNEGSKA (reference sequence). The length of the CDR3 is 14 residues. V dropped 3 bases and J dropped 0; count of bases not matched to a gene: 5.

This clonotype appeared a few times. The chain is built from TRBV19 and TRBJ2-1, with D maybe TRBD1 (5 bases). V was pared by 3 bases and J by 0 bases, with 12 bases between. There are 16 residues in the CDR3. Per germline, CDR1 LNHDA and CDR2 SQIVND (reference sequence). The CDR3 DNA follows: TGTGCCAGTAGTATCGGTCAGGGTGGCTCCTACAATGAGCAGTTCTTC. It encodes CASSIGQGGSYNEQFF.

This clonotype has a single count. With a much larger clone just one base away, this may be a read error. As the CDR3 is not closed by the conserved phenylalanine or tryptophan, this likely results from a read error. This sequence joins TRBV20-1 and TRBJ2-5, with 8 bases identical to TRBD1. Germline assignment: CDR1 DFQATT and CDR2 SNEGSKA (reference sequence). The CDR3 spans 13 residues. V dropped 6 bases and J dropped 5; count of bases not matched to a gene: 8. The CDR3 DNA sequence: TGCAGTGCCAGGGGGCAGGGGCTGGAGACCCAGTACCTC. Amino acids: CSARGQGLETQYL.

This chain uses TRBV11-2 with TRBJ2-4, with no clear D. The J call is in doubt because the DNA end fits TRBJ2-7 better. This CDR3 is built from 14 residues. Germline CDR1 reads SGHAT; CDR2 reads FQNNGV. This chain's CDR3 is CASSLDVPMNEQYF. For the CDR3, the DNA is TGTGCCAGCAGCTTAGACGTTCCGATGAACGAGCAGTACTTC.

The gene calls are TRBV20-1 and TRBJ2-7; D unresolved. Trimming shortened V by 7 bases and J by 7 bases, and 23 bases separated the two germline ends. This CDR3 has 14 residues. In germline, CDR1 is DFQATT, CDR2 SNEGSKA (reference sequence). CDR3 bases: TGCAGTGTTAGCCCTAACAGTCCAACGAGGGAGCAGTACTTC. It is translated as CSVSPNSPTREQYF.

CDR3: CASSSYHDAGQFEAFF. The CDR3 DNA is TGCGCCAGCAGCTCTTACCATGACGCGGGACAGTTTGAAGCTTTCTTT. The rearrangement uses TRBV5-1 and TRBJ1-1; 7 nucleotides align to TRBD1. Per the germline V gene, CDR1 is SGHRS and CDR2 is YFSETQ. The V segment lost 3 bases and the J segment 7 bases; nucleotides outside the gene matches: 15. CDR3 size: 16 residues. The full variable domain, its missing parts supplied by reference TRBV5-1 and TRBJ1-1, is KAGVTQTPRYLIKTRGQQVTLSCSPISGHRSVSWYQQTPGQGLQFLFEYFSETQRNKGNFPGRFSGRQFSNSRSEMNVSTLELGDSALYLCASSSYHDAGQFEAFFGQGTRLTVV.

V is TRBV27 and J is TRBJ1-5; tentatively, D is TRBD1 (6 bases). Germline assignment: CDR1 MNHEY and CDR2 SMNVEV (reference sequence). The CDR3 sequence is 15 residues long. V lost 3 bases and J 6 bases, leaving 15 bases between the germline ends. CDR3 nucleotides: TGTGCCAGCAGTTTGTCGACAGGTCCCGGTCAGCCCCAGCATTTT. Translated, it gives CASSLSTGPGQPQHF.